The rows below give T cell receptor beta chains drawn from one sample of a study of Ad26.COV2.S vaccination and SARS-CoV-2 variants. TCRdb keeps only in-frame clones here, not all; method: immunoSEQ multiplex PCR. The sample has around 270,000 clones, roughly 85% seen once. The input for sequencing was peripheral blood, taken in a trial of Ad26.COV2.S vaccine versus placebo. These receptors were taken from a person between 18 and 65 years old who received the Ad26.COV2.S COVID-19 vaccine or a placebo. The CDR3 runs from the conserved cysteine through the conserved F or W. The D gene is left open where the match is weak. A row's size may be missing; if present it is once, few, many or a size class.

TRBV5-6,NA,TRBJ2-2,NA,CASSSPGSSTGELFF,TGTGCCAGCAGCTCTCCAGGCTCCTCCACCGGGGAGCTGTTTTTT
TRBV5-1,NA,TRBJ2-1,TRBD2,CASSSKSGRGYNEQFF,TGCGCCAGCAGCTCAAAGAGCGGGAGGGGCTACAATGAGCAGTTCTTC
TRBV7-9,NA,TRBJ1-2,TRBD1,CASSYHIGQGLDYGYTF,TGTGCCAGCAGCTACCATATTGGACAGGGTTTGGACTATGGCTACACCTTC
TRBV11-2,NA,TRBJ2-5,TRBD2,CASSFTISGAETQYF,TGTGCCAGCAGCTTTACAATTAGCGGGGCAGAGACCCAGTACTTC
TRBV5-4,NA,TRBJ2-4,TRBD1,CASSLGQGSGIQYF,TGTGCCAGCAGCTTGGGACAGGGGTCGGGCATTCAGTACTTC
TRBV5-1,once,TRBJ1-5,NA,CASSLAEGIGNQPQHF,TGCGCCAGCAGCTTGGCCGAGGGGATCGGGAATCAGCCCCAGCATTTT
TRBV5-1,NA,TRBJ1-1,NA,CASSLDGAEAFF,TGCGCCAGCAGCTTGGACGGGGCTGAAGCTTTCTTT
TRBV7-9,NA,TRBJ2-5,NA,CASSPRQRKETQYF,TGTGCCAGCAGTCCTAGACAGAGAAAAGAGACCCAGTACTTC
TRBV7-2,NA,TRBJ2-7,NA,CASSPSRSSSYEQYF,TGTGCCAGCAGCCCCTCAAGGTCGAGCTCCTACGAGCAGTACTTC
TRBV6-6,NA,TRBJ2-1,NA,CASSRGSGLNEQFF,TGTGCCAGCAGTCGGGGGTCAGGATTGAATGAGCAGTTCTTC
TRBV5-4,NA,TRBJ1-2,NA,CASSWGDSSYGYTF,TGTGCCAGCAGCTGGGGAGACAGTTCCTATGGCTACACCTTC
TRBV19,once,TRBJ1-5,NA,CASMVSTAGPQPQHF,TGTGCCAGTATGGTTTCGACGGCAGGTCCTCAGCCCCAGCATTTT
TRBV29-1,NA,TRBJ1-2,NA,CSVDTRGTAYGYTF,TGCAGCGTTGATACACGGGGCACGGCCTATGGCTACACCTTC
TRBV7-2,NA,TRBJ2-3,TRBD2,CASSYRLAGGRDTQYF,TGTGCCAGCAGCTACCGACTAGCGGGGGGCCGAGATACGCAGTATTTT
TRBV11-1,NA,TRBJ1-1,TRBD1,CASSTPAGQGGTEAFF,TGTGCCAGCAGCACACCGGCGGGACAGGGGGGTACTGAAGCTTTCTTT
TRBV27,once,TRBJ2-2,TRBD2,CASSGLAGGGTGELFF,TGTGCCAGCAGCGGACTAGCGGGAGGGGGCACCGGGGAGCTGTTTTTT
TRBV30,NA,TRBJ1-3,NA,CAWSVRAASGNTIYF,TGTGCCTGGAGTGTACGGGCAGCTTCTGGAAACACCATATATTTT
TRBV24-1,NA,TRBJ2-3,TRBD2,CATSDLKTSGISTQYF,TGTGCCACCAGTGATTTGAAGACTAGCGGGATTAGTACGCAGTATTTT
TRBV19,NA,TRBJ2-3,NA,CASRRQGPINTQYF,TGTGCCAGTAGAAGGCAGGGCCCCATCAATACGCAGTATTTT
TRBV18,once,TRBJ2-5,TRBD2,CASRGGGQETQYF,TGTGCCAGCCGCGGGGGGGGACAAGAGACCCAGTACTTC
TRBV7-2,few,TRBJ1-6,NA,CASGPRPTRMSPLHF,TGTGCCAGCGGCCCCCGGCCGACGAGGATGTCACCCCTCCACTTT
TRBV19,NA,TRBJ1-2,TRBD1,CASSIQAGGNYGYTF,TGTGCCAGTAGTATACAGGCAGGGGGCAACTATGGCTACACCTTC
TRBV7-9,NA,TRBJ1-1,NA,CASSPAPGVLNTEAFF,TGTGCCAGCAGCCCCGCCCCAGGGGTACTGAACACTGAAGCTTTCTTT
TRBV6-5,NA,TRBJ2-3,NA,CASSRDLADTQYF,TGTGCCAGCAGCCGGGACCTGGCAGATACGCAGTATTTT
TRBV6-5,NA,TRBJ1-1,NA,CASSPSRAGRAFF,TGTGCCAGCAGTCCCAGTCGGGCAGGGAGAGCTTTCTTT
TRBV19,NA,TRBJ1-2,NA,CAIQGPANYGYTF,TGTGCCATCCAGGGACCCGCTAACTATGGCTACACCTTC
TRBV24-1,NA,TRBJ2-5,TRBD1,CATSVGQGSQETQYF,TGTGCCACCAGTGTTGGACAGGGGTCCCAAGAGACCCAGTACTTC
TRBV30,NA,TRBJ2-1,NA,CAWERDSHVYSEQFF,TGTGCCTGGGAAAGGGACTCACACGTTTATAGTGAGCAGTTCTTC
TRBV24-1,NA,TRBJ2-3,TRBD1,CATRGTVSTDTQYF,TGTGCCACCAGGGGGACAGTAAGCACAGATACGCAGTATTTT
TRBV19,once,TRBJ1-2,TRBD1,CASRLKGGAYGYTF,TGTGCCAGTAGGCTCAAAGGGGGCGCATATGGCTACACCTTC
TRBV3-1/TRBV3-2,NA,TRBJ1-3,NA,CASSQQGYVDRNTIYF,TGTGCCAGCAGCCAACAGGGATACGTCGATAGAAACACCATATATTTT
TRBV7-2,NA,TRBJ2-3,NA,CASSLAQGRGQDTQYF,TGTGCCAGCAGCTTAGCGCAGGGGAGGGGCCAAGATACGCAGTATTTT
TRBV7-2,NA,TRBJ1-6,NA,CASSSGGPINSPLHF,TGTGCCAGCAGCTCTGGGGGACCGATTAATTCACCCCTCCACTTT
TRBV4-3,NA,TRBJ2-5,NA,CASSQERGGQETQYF,TGCGCCAGCAGCCAAGAGCGGGGAGGACAAGAGACCCAGTACTTC
TRBV3-1/TRBV3-2,NA,TRBJ2-3,TRBD2,CASSQAIPRGTDTQYF,TGTGCCAGCAGCCAAGCCATCCCGCGGGGGACAGATACGCAGTATTTT
TRBV5-1,NA,TRBJ2-7,NA,CASSLASDMIYEQYF,TGCGCCAGCAGCTTGGCCTCGGACATGATCTACGAGCAGTACTTC
TRBV6-4,NA,TRBJ2-3,TRBD2,CASSVPGLAGGQVDTQYF,TGTGCCAGCAGTGTCCCGGGACTAGCGGGGGGGCAGGTAGATACGCAGTATTTT
TRBV11-2,few,TRBJ2-2,NA,CASSLVKGRITGELFF,TGTGCCAGCAGCTTAGTGAAGGGGCGAATCACCGGGGAGCTGTTTTTT
TRBV9,NA,TRBJ2-1,NA,CASSNRQALNNEQFF,TGTGCCAGCAGCAACCGGCAGGCTTTAAACAATGAGCAGTTCTTC
TRBV7-8,NA,TRBJ2-6,NA,CASTNLRSGANVLTF,TGTGCCAGCACGAATCTCCGCTCTGGGGCCAACGTCCTGACTTTC
TRBV29-1,NA,TRBJ2-7,TRBD1,CSARDRVSSYEQYF,TGCAGCGCCAGAGACAGGGTCAGCTCCTACGAGCAGTACTTC